The 27 T cell receptor beta chains in this list originate from one sample, sequenced in a study of shared clonotypes between healthy human individuals. This table comes from immunoSEQ multiplex PCR, and its TCRdb copy is limited to in-frame clones, with some not included. The sample holds 1.5 million to 2.5 million clones; roughly 94% are singletons and the top ten take 1% to 1.5%. Naive CD8 isolation took CD45RO-negative cells positively selected for CCR7 and excluded terminally differentiated effector memory CD45RA+ cells. Sequenced material: naive CD8+ T cells sorted from blood. All receptors derive from a young man in good health.

The chain recombines TRBV6-5 with TRBJ1-2; 12 bases are shared with TRBD1. This CDR3 contains 14 residues. V lost 6 bases and J lost 7; bases outside the gene matches: 6. Germline CDR1 reads MNHEY; CDR2 reads SVGAGI. CDR3 in amino acids: CASSLGQGAGGYTF. As DNA, the CDR3 is TGTGCCAGCAGCCTGGGACAGGGGGCTGGTGGCTACACCTTC.

V and J are TRBV27 and TRBJ1-1; 10 bases fit TRBD1. The germline CDR1 and CDR2 sequences are MNHEY and SMNVEV (reference sequence). With 1 base clipped from V and 4 bases from J, the junction kept 0 bases outside the gene matches. The CDR3 sequence is 14 residues long. The CDR3 coding sequence is TGTGCCAGCAGTTTATGGGACAGGGGCACTGAAGCTTTCTTT. Translating gives CASSLWDRGTEAFF.

This clone was seen a single time. The chain carries TRBV28 and TRBJ1-1; no firm D call. Germline V gene data show CDR1 as MDHEN and CDR2 as SYDVKM. The CDR3 covers 16 residues. Trimming removed 4 bases at V and 2 bases at J, with 17 bases between. The CDR3 reads CASSSQWNRANTEAFF. The CDR3 DNA reads as TGTGCCAGCAGTTCCCAGTGGAACCGGGCCAACACTGAAGCTTTCTTT.

The chain links TRBV4-3 to TRBJ2-7; the D call may be TRBD1 or TRBD2 (5 bases each). The CDR3 extends over 16 amino acids. Germline loops: CDR1 LGHNA, CDR2 YSLEER. Between the trimmed V and J ends, which lost 0 bases and 0 bases, there was a span of 12 bases. The CDR3: CASSQDWGTVSYEQYF. CDR3 bases: TGCGCCAGCAGCCAAGATTGGGGGACCGTCTCCTACGAGCAGTACTTC.

A word on this clone: Other DNA sequences in this sample translate to the same CDR3. The rearrangement uses TRBV19 and TRBJ2-7; TRBD1 aligns across 8 bases. In germline, CDR1 is LNHDA, CDR2 SQIVND (reference sequence). V was pared by 4 bases and J by 4 bases, with 6 bases of the junction left unmatched. The CDR3 length is 14 residues. DNA for the CDR3: TGTGCCAGTAGTACGAGAACAGGGGGATACGAGCAGTACTTC. Amino acid sequence: CASSTRTGGYEQYF.

This chain joins TRBV27 and TRBJ2-7; weak D call: TRBD2 (5 bases). The CDR3 contains 13 residues. Germline lookup yields CDR1 MNHEY and CDR2 SMNVEV (reference sequence). V lost 3 bases, J lost 7 bases, and 13 bases lay in between. The CDR3 DNA follows: TGTGCCAGCAGTTTCCTAGACTCGGGGGAGCAGTACTTC. It codes for CASSFLDSGEQYF.

Worth noting for this clone: Other DNA sequences of this sample code for an identical CDR3. The chain employs TRBV6-5 and TRBJ2-7; 9 nucleotides align to TRBD2. The V gene's germline CDR1 is MNHEY and CDR2 SVGAGI. Unmatched junction bases numbered 5, after V lost 0 bases and J lost 5 bases. The CDR3 is 15 residues long. CDR3 loop: CASSYSPGLADEQYF. The CDR3 DNA sequence: TGTGCCAGCAGTTACTCCCCGGGACTAGCTGACGAGCAGTACTTC.

The chain carries TRBV4-2 and TRBJ2-3; a possible D gene is TRBD1 (5 bases). The CDR3 runs to 18 residues. V was clipped by 1 base and J by 0 bases, with 17 bases between them. The germline V gene has CDR1 LGHNA and CDR2 YNFKEQ. As DNA, the CDR3 is TGTGCCAGCAGCCAAGTTCCCCAGGGTCTGGCTAGCACAGATACGCAGTATTTT. It translates to CASSQVPQGLASTDTQYF.

The V call is TRBV4-1, the J call TRBJ2-7, with TRBD1 matching 7 bases. This CDR3 has 15 amino acids. Trimming took 0 bases from V and 6 from J; bases not matched to a gene: 8. CDR1 and CDR2 from the germline V gene are MGHRA and YSYEKL. The CDR3: CASSQESYDRAEQYF. In DNA, the CDR3 is TGCGCCAGCAGCCAAGAATCCTATGACAGGGCCGAGCAGTACTTC.

V and J are TRBV27 and TRBJ2-3; D is possibly TRBD1 or TRBD2 (5 bases each). The CDR3 is made up of 14 amino acids. V was cut by 7 bases and J by 3 bases, with 14 bases left in between. CDR1 and CDR2 (germline): MNHEY, SMNVEV (reference sequence). Here the CDR3 DNA reads TGTGCCAGCAAGCAGAGAGGGACGACAGATACGCAGTATTTT. Amino acid sequence: CASKQRGTTDTQYF.

The V call is TRBV7-9, the J call TRBJ2-5, with a tentative D call TRBD2 (5 bases). This CDR3 region has 18 residues. The V gene's germline CDR1 is SEHNR and CDR2 FQNEAQ (reference sequence). The V end lost 1 base, the J end lost 0 bases, and 18 bases lay between the germline ends. The CDR3 here is CASSLEVGGYSYQETQYF. CDR3 nucleotides: TGTGCCAGCAGCTTAGAAGTAGGAGGTTATTCTTACCAAGAGACCCAGTACTTC.

The chain couples TRBV6-5 to TRBJ1-1; no clear D gene. V lost 6 bases and J lost 0, with 11 bases in between. This CDR3 has 14 residues. The germline gives CDR1 MNHEY, CDR2 SVGAGI. The CDR3 protein is CASSLIGVNTEAFF. The CDR3, as DNA: TGTGCCAGCAGCTTAATTGGGGTGAACACTGAAGCTTTCTTT.

This chain joins TRBV11-2 and TRBJ2-3, with D perhaps matching TRBD2 (6 bases). The germline CDR1 and CDR2 sequences are SGHAT and FQNNGV. V was trimmed by 2 bases and J by 3 bases, leaving 12 bases between them. This CDR3 contains 15 residues. The CDR3 region is CASSLWAGGTDTQYF. The CDR3 coding sequence is TGTGCCAGCAGCTTATGGGCTGGAGGGACAGATACGCAGTATTTT. The variable domain in full, completed from reference TRBV11-2 and TRBJ2-3, reads EAGVAQSPRYKIIEKRQSVAFWCNPISGHATLYWYQQILGQGPKLLIQFQNNGVVDDSQLPKDRFSAERLKGVDSTLKIQPAKLEDSAVYLCASSLWAGGTDTQYFGPGTRLTVL.

This clone has only one observation. The genes are TRBV28 and TRBJ1-2; 10 bases align to TRBD1. The germline gives CDR1 MDHEN, CDR2 SYDVKM. There are 13 residues in the CDR3. V shed 5 bases and J 13 bases; nucleotides not matched to a gene: 10. CDR3 residues: CASSLGTGVSGTF. In DNA, the CDR3 is TGTGCCAGCAGTCTGGGGACAGGGGTTTCAGGCACCTTC.

Remarks on this clone: At the DNA level, this CDR3 is encoded by other sequences in the same sample as well. The V call is TRBV6-1, the J call TRBJ2-3; 11 nucleotides agree with TRBD2. Germline assignment: CDR1 MNHNS and CDR2 SASEGT. The CDR3 contains 15 residues. The V gene end was trimmed by 5 bases and the J gene end by 0 bases; junction bases not matched to a gene: 1. CDR3: CASSRLAGSTDTQYF. CDR3 coding DNA: TGTGCCAGCAGTCGACTAGCGGGGAGCACAGATACGCAGTATTTT.

The table lists this clone with a count of one. Here the CDR3 DNA reads TGTGCCAGCAGCAAAAACCAAGGGGAGAACACTGAAGCTTTCTTT. Translation gives CASSKNQGENTEAFF. The V and J genes are TRBV21-1 and TRBJ1-1; TRBD1 is the table's D call and was not checked against the DNA. TRBV21-1 is described as a pseudogene. The CDR3 runs 15 residues.

The rearrangement links TRBV14 to TRBJ2-5; TRBD2 is a possible D gene (5 bases). CDR1 SGHDN and CDR2 FVKESK come from the germline V gene. The V and J ends lost 0 bases and 3 bases respectively, with 8 bases between them. The CDR3 is 14 amino acids. The DNA of the CDR3 is TGTGCCAGCAGCCAAGAGGGTAGCGAAGAGACCCAGTACTTC. Residues: CASSQEGSEETQYF.

CDR3 sequence reads: CASSLVHRKGEKLFF. The CDR3 nucleotides are TGTGCCAGCAGCTTAGTACACAGGAAGGGTGAAAAACTGTTTTTT. J is TRBJ1-4 and V is TRBV13, with D possibly being TRBD1 (5 bases). The V end lost 1 base, the J end lost 7 bases, and 13 bases lay between the germline ends. Germline V gives CDR1 PRHDT, CDR2 FYEKMQ (reference sequence). This CDR3 has 15 amino acids.

This chain joins TRBV2 and TRBJ1-1; 7 bases match TRBD1. The CDR3 totals 15 residues. V was pared by 3 bases and J by 3 bases, with 7 bases of the junction left unmatched. Germline loops: CDR1 SNHLY, CDR2 FYNNEI. In DNA form, the CDR3 reads TGTGCCAGCAGTGACCCGGGACAGAGCTACACTGAAGCTTTCTTT. Translating gives CASSDPGQSYTEAFF.

V gene TRBV11-2 combines with J gene TRBJ2-7; D is perhaps TRBD1 or TRBD2 (7 bases each). V lost 4 bases and J lost 2, with 15 bases in between. The length of the CDR3 is 15 residues. Germline V lookup: CDR1 SGHAT, CDR2 FQNNGV. The CDR3 sequence is CASSSYPGGAYEQYF. In DNA, the CDR3 is TGTGCCAGCAGCTCCTACCCAGGGGGGGCCTACGAGCAGTACTTC.

The CDR3 loop reads CASSQESPTLGQLFF. The CDR3, as DNA: TGCGCCAGCAGCCAAGAATCCCCGACACTGGGCCAACTGTTTTTT. The chain carries TRBV4-3 and TRBJ1-4; D gene unclear. The CDR3 spans 15 residues. Trimming pared 0 bases from V and 12 bases from J, leaving 17 bases between. The germline V gene has CDR1 LGHNA and CDR2 YSLEER.

The gene calls are TRBV30 and TRBJ1-1; TRBD1 might be the D (5 bases). The CDR3 sequence is 13 residues long. Germline V lookup: CDR1 GTSNPN, CDR2 SVGIG (reference sequence). V lost 5 bases to trimming and J lost 0 bases, with 10 bases between them. The CDR3: CAWGKTVNTEAFF. The CDR3 DNA reads as TGTGCCTGGGGTAAGACAGTGAACACTGAAGCTTTCTTT. The full variable domain, with the rest looked up from reference TRBV30 and TRBJ1-1, is SQTIHQWPATLVQPVGSPLSLECTVEGTSNPNLYWYRQAAGRGLQLLFYSVGIGQISSEVPQNLSASRPQDRQFILSSKKLLLSDSGFYLCAWGKTVNTEAFFGQGTRLTVV.

Worth noting for this clone: Distinct nucleotide sequences in the sample also encode this CDR3. The genes are TRBV9 and TRBJ2-7; 7 nucleotides align to TRBD2. CDR1 and CDR2 from the germline V gene are SGDLS and YYNGEE. The CDR3 spans 14 residues. Trimming at V came to 4 bases and at J to 6 bases, leaving 10 bases not matched to a gene. CDR3 DNA: TGTGCCAGCAGCCCAAGCGGCAGGGAGGGCGAGCAGTACTTC. Translating it yields CASSPSGREGEQYF. The whole variable domain, remainder taken from reference TRBV9 and TRBJ2-7, is DSGVTQTPKHLITATGQRVTLRCSPRSGDLSVYWYQQSLDQGLQFLIQYYNGEERAKGNILERFSAQQFPDLHSELNLSSLELGDSALYFCASSPSGREGEQYFGPGTRLTVT.

J is TRBJ2-3 and V is TRBV4-1; D call uncertain. Trimming removed 1 base from V and 6 bases from J, with 11 bases in between. The CDR3 contains 14 residues. Germline CDR1 reads MGHRA; CDR2 reads YSYEKL. In DNA, the CDR3 is TGCGCCAGCAGCCAAGTACATGAGTCCGATACGCAGTATTTT. Amino acid sequence: CASSQVHESDTQYF.

The rearrangement joins TRBV18 to TRBJ2-7; D not resolved. CDR1 is KGHSH, CDR2 LQKENI, per germline. CDR3 length equals 13 residues. V lost 4 bases to trimming and J lost 0 bases, with 7 bases between them. The CDR3 reads CASSLPLSYEQYF. CDR3 DNA sequence: TGTGCCAGCTCACTTCCTCTCTCCTACGAGCAGTACTTC.

The chain has TRBV30 and TRBJ2-7, with 8 bases that match TRBD2. CDR1 and CDR2 from the germline V gene are GTSNPN and SVGIG (reference sequence). The junction had 7 bases not matched to a gene; V was cut back by 2 bases and J by 4 bases. The length of the CDR3 is 14 residues. The CDR3 coding sequence is TGTGCCTGGAGTCTTAGCGGGGAGCCTTACGAGCAGTACTTC. Its translation is CAWSLSGEPYEQYF.

The rearrangement uses TRBV7-2 and TRBJ2-1; 10 bases match TRBD2. The V gene's germline CDR1 is SGHTA and CDR2 FQGNSA. The J segment lost 5 bases and the V segment lost 5 bases, leaving 6 bases of the junction unmatched. CDR3 length: 15 residues. DNA of the CDR3: TGTGCCAGCAGCCCCGGGACTAGCGCTGACAATGAGCAGTTCTTC. It specifies CASSPGTSADNEQFF.